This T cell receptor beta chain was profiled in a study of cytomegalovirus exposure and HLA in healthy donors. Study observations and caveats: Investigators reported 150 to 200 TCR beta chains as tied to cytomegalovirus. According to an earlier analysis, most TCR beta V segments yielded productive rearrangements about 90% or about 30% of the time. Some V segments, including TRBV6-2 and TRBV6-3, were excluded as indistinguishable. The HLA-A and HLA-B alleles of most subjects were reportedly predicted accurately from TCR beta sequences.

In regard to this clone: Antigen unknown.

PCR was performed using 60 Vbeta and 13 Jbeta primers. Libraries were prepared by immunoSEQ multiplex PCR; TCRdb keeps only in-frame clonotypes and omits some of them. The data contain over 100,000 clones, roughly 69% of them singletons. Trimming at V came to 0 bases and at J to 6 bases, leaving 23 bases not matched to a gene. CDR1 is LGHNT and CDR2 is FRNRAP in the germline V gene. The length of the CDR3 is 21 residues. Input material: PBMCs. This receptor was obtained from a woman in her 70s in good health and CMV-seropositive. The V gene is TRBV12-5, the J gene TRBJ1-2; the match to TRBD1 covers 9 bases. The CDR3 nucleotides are TGTGCTAGTGGTTTGGTAGATCCCGTGGGGACAGGGAGGTTATTGGTGGATGGCTACACCTTC. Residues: CASGLVDPVGTGRLLVDGYTF.